The rows below give T cell receptor beta chains drawn from one sample of a study of blood T cell repertoires in COVID-19. TCRdb keeps only in-frame clones here, not all; method: immunoSEQ multiplex PCR. The data hold 90,000 to 100,000 clones, with approximately 86% observed a single time. The sample was peripheral blood. The source of these receptors is a man older than 75 with acute or convalescent COVID-19. The CDR3 runs from the conserved cysteine through the conserved F or W. Fields, in order: J gene, CDR3 length, D gene, clone size, V gene, CDR3 protein, CDR3 DNA. The D gene is left open where the match is weak. Size tells how often a clone was seen (once, few, many) or the class of an expanded clone, and some rows leave it out.

j_gene: TRBJ2-1
len: 15
d_gene: -
abundance: -
v_gene: TRBV5-1
CDR3aa: CASSLGSGSYNEQFF
CDR3nt: TGCGCCAGCAGCTTGGGAAGCGGTTCCTACAATGAGCAGTTCTTC

j_gene: TRBJ1-5
len: 15
d_gene: TRBD1
abundance: -
v_gene: TRBV19
CDR3aa: CASSTTGAVVEPQHF
CDR3nt: TGTGCCAGTAGCACGACAGGGGCGGTGGTGGAGCCCCAGCATTTT

j_gene: TRBJ2-7
len: 12
d_gene: -
abundance: -
v_gene: TRBV6-1
CDR3aa: CASSETGFEQYF
CDR3nt: TGTGCCAGCAGTGAAACAGGATTTGAGCAGTACTTC

j_gene: TRBJ2-7
len: 14
d_gene: TRBD1
abundance: -
v_gene: TRBV2
CDR3aa: CASSLRGQDAEQYF
CDR3nt: TGTGCCAGCAGTCTCCGGGGACAGGACGCCGAGCAGTACTTC

j_gene: TRBJ2-7
len: 15
d_gene: TRBD1
abundance: -
v_gene: TRBV24-1
CDR3aa: CATSALGQGRYEQYF
CDR3nt: TGTGCCACCAGTGCTCTGGGACAGGGAAGATACGAGCAGTACTTC

j_gene: TRBJ2-7
len: 16
d_gene: TRBD1
abundance: -
v_gene: TRBV6-5
CDR3aa: CASSYSGTGASSEQYF
CDR3nt: TGTGCCAGCAGTTACTCGGGGACAGGTGCGTCCAGCGAGCAGTACTTC

j_gene: TRBJ2-3
len: 14
d_gene: TRBD1
abundance: -
v_gene: TRBV27
CDR3aa: CASSSGTGSYTQYF
CDR3nt: TGTGCCAGCAGTTCCGGGACAGGGTCATATACGCAGTATTTT

j_gene: TRBJ2-7
len: 16
d_gene: TRBD1
abundance: -
v_gene: TRBV9
CDR3aa: CASSPRAQDRNHEQYF
CDR3nt: TGTGCCAGCAGCCCCCGAGCCCAGGACAGGAACCACGAGCAGTACTTC

j_gene: TRBJ2-3
len: 16
d_gene: TRBD2
abundance: -
v_gene: TRBV5-1
CDR3aa: CASSLRLADGTDTQYF
CDR3nt: TGCGCCAGCAGCTTGAGACTAGCGGACGGCACAGATACGCAGTATTTT

j_gene: TRBJ1-2
len: 13
d_gene: TRBD1
abundance: -
v_gene: TRBV15
CDR3aa: CATSSDRVYGYTF
CDR3nt: TGTGCCACCAGCAGCGACAGGGTCTATGGCTACACCTTC

j_gene: TRBJ1-5
len: 15
d_gene: -
abundance: once
v_gene: TRBV19
CDR3aa: CASSLYRATGQPQHF
CDR3nt: TGTGCCAGTAGTCTTTACAGGGCAACTGGACAGCCCCAGCATTTT

j_gene: TRBJ1-1
len: 15
d_gene: TRBD1
abundance: few
v_gene: TRBV28
CDR3aa: CASSSRGGSGTEAFF
CDR3nt: TGTGCCAGCAGTTCGAGAGGGGGCAGTGGGACTGAAGCTTTCTTT

j_gene: TRBJ2-1
len: 12
d_gene: -
abundance: -
v_gene: TRBV12-3/TRBV12-4
CDR3aa: CASSTSVNEQFF
CDR3nt: TGTGCCAGCAGTACCTCAGTCAATGAGCAGTTCTTC

j_gene: TRBJ2-3
len: 13
d_gene: -
abundance: few
v_gene: TRBV30
CDR3aa: CAWSVHGRDTQYF
CDR3nt: TGTGCCTGGAGTGTACATGGCCGAGATACGCAGTATTTT

j_gene: TRBJ2-6
len: 19
d_gene: TRBD1
abundance: -
v_gene: TRBV24-1
CDR3aa: CATSDLPGTGGSGANVLTF
CDR3nt: TGTGCCACCAGTGATTTGCCTGGGACAGGGGGCTCTGGGGCCAACGTCCTGACTTTC

j_gene: TRBJ1-3
len: 15
d_gene: -
abundance: -
v_gene: TRBV6-6
CDR3aa: CASSYSPGWGNTIYF
CDR3nt: TGTGCCAGCAGTTACAGTCCAGGGTGGGGAAACACCATATATTTT

j_gene: TRBJ1-5
len: 14
d_gene: TRBD1
abundance: few
v_gene: TRBV28
CDR3aa: CASRLTGGNQPQHF
CDR3nt: TGTGCCAGCAGGTTGACAGGGGGCAATCAGCCCCAGCATTTT

j_gene: TRBJ1-2
len: 11
d_gene: -
abundance: -
v_gene: TRBV20-1
CDR3aa: CSAQTLYGYTF
CDR3nt: TGCAGTGCCCAGACACTCTATGGCTACACCTTC

j_gene: TRBJ1-6
len: 15
d_gene: -
abundance: -
v_gene: TRBV6-1
CDR3aa: CASSELVAGRSPLHF
CDR3nt: TGTGCCAGCAGTGAATTGGTGGCAGGGCGTTCACCCCTCCACTTT

j_gene: TRBJ2-7
len: 15
d_gene: TRBD2
abundance: -
v_gene: TRBV28
CDR3aa: CASTGPGLAAREQYF
CDR3nt: TGTGCCAGCACGGGACCGGGACTAGCCGCCCGCGAGCAGTACTTC